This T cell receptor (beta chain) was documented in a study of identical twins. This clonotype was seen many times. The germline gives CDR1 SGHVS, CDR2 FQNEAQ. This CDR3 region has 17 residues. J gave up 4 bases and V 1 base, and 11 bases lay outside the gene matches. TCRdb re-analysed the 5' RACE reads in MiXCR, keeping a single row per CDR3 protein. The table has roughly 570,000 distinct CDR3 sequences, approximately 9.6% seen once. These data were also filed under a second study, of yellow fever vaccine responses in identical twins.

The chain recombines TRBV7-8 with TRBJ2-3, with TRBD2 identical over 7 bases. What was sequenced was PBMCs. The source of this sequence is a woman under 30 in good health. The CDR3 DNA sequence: TGTGCCAGCAGCTTAGTTGGCGCGGGAGTCGCCGCAGATACGCAGTATTTT. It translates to CASSLVGAGVAADTQYF.